The 30 T cell receptor beta chains in this list originate from one sample, sequenced in a study of cytomegalovirus exposure and HLA in healthy donors. PCR amplification relied on 60 Vbeta primers (plus 13 Jbeta primers). Assay used: immunoSEQ multiplex PCR; TCRdb lists only in-frame clones, some missing. The table has roughly 120,000 clones, about 74% seen once. The sequencing sample was made of PBMCs. Source of these receptors: a middle-aged man in good health and CMV-seropositive.

The V call is TRBV28, the J call TRBJ2-7; the D gene is possibly TRBD2 (5 bases). The CDR3 runs 13 residues. Trimming took off 5 bases at V and 5 bases at J, with 13 bases between the two ends. Germline V lookup: CDR1 MDHEN, CDR2 SYDVKM. CDR3 region: CASSDTLGDEQYF. The CDR3 bases are TGTGCCAGCAGTGACACCCTCGGGGACGAGCAGTACTTC.

The gene calls are TRBV4-2 and TRBJ1-5; a possible D gene is TRBD1 (6 bases). Germline V lookup: CDR1 LGHNA, CDR2 YNFKEQ. The CDR3 spans 16 residues. Trimming removed 3 bases at V and 2 bases at J, with 14 bases between. The CDR3 bases are TGTGCCAGCAGCCACGATGGGGGCGCCGGCAATCAGCCCCAGCATTTT. Translating it yields CASSHDGGAGNQPQHF.

This rearrangement joins TRBV29-1 to TRBJ2-1, with 12 bases aligning to TRBD2. CDR1 is SQVTM, CDR2 ANQGSEA, per germline. V lost 7 bases to trimming and J lost 7 bases; unmatched junction nucleotides: 2. The CDR3 extends over 12 amino acids. In DNA, the CDR3 is TGCAGCGAGACTAGCGGGAGTAATGAGCAGTTCTTC. Residues: CSETSGSNEQFF.

V and J are TRBV25-1 and TRBJ2-1; 8 bases match TRBD1. Germline values: CDR1 MGHDK, CDR2 SYGVNS. V lost 3 bases, J lost 4 bases, and 5 bases stayed unmatched. This CDR3 has 15 residues. The CDR3 DNA follows: TGTGCCAGCAGTGAGGCAGGGGGCCTGTACAATGAGCAGTTCTTC. Amino acid sequence: CASSEAGGLYNEQFF. Full variable domain (outside the CDR3, taken from reference TRBV25-1 and TRBJ2-1): EADIYQTPRYLVIGTGKKITLECSQTMGHDKMYWYQQDPGMELHLIHYSYGVNSTEKGDLSSESTVSRIRTEHFPLTLESARPSHTSQYLCASSEAGGLYNEQFFGPGTRLTVL.

The sample holds a few counts of this clone. The V call is TRBV4-1, the J call TRBJ2-5, with D uncertain. The J call may not be correct, given that the DNA end is closer to TRBJ2-7. In germline, CDR1 is MGHRA, CDR2 YSYEKL. The CDR3 totals 16 residues. CDR3 region: CASSQDTSKILYEQYF. CDR3 sequence (DNA): TGCGCCAGCAGCCAAGACACGTCCAAAATACTCTACGAGCAGTACTTC.

This clone occurred a few times. This chain joins TRBV7-9 and TRBJ1-3, with D maybe TRBD1 (6 bases). The CDR3 spans 15 residues. Germline assignment: CDR1 SEHNR and CDR2 FQNEAQ (reference sequence). V was trimmed by 4 bases and J by 6 bases, leaving 16 bases between them. The CDR3 sequence is CASSSLRGGENTIYF. In DNA, the CDR3 is TGTGCCAGCAGCTCCCTGAGGGGGGGCGAAAACACCATATATTTT.

In the case of this clone: Other DNA sequences in this specimen translate into the identical CDR3. The CDR3 coding sequence is TGTGCCATCAGTGAGAGGGGTACGAACACCGGGGAGCTGTTTTTT. Protein: CAISERGTNTGELFF. The genes are TRBV10-3 and TRBJ2-2; weak D call: TRBD1 (5 bases). Germline loops: CDR1 ENHRY, CDR2 SYGVKD. The CDR3 is 15 residues long. Trimming took 2 bases from V and 0 from J, leaving 7 bases between them.

This clone was counted a few times. The chain couples TRBV6-4 to TRBJ2-3, with 8 bases fitting TRBD2. The CDR3 extends over 13 amino acids. The germline V gene has CDR1 MRHNA and CDR2 SNTAGT. V lost 6 bases and J lost 4; bases outside the gene matches: 3. CDR3 region: CASSGGAADTQYF. The CDR3 DNA follows: TGTGCCAGCAGCGGGGGGGCCGCAGATACGCAGTATTTT.

The rearrangement joins TRBV28 to TRBJ1-5, with D unresolved. The V gene lost 5 bases and the J gene lost 0 bases, with 14 bases spanning the gap. In germline, CDR1 is MDHEN, CDR2 SYDVKM. This CDR3 has 16 residues. The CDR3 protein is CASSRRDGVSNQPQHF. The CDR3 coding sequence is TGTGCCAGCAGTCGGAGAGACGGGGTTAGCAATCAGCCCCAGCATTTT. The variable domain in full, completed from reference TRBV28 and TRBJ1-5, reads DVKVTQSSRYLVKRTGEKVFLECVQDMDHENMFWYRQDPGLGLRLIYFSYDVKMKEKGDIPEGYSVSREKKERFSLILESASTNQTSMYLCASSRRDGVSNQPQHFGDGTRLSIL.

This clone was observed a single time. This sequence joins TRBV2 and TRBJ2-3; TRBD2 matches at 10 bases. There are 18 residues in the CDR3. Germline values: CDR1 SNHLY, CDR2 FYNNEI. The ends lost 8 bases at V and 0 bases at J; junction bases unmatched: 14. The CDR3 sequence is CASRQRASGGSSTDTQYF. The CDR3 nucleotides read TGTGCCAGCCGTCAAAGGGCTAGCGGGGGTTCTAGCACAGATACGCAGTATTTT.

This rearrangement joins TRBV29-1 to TRBJ2-2; TRBD1 aligns across 7 bases. Trimming cost V 4 bases and J 6 bases; bases outside gene matches: 8. This CDR3 region has 14 residues. Per germline, CDR1 SQVTM and CDR2 ANQGSEA. The CDR3 loop reads CSVVRGKTSGELFF. CDR3 in DNA: TGCAGCGTTGTCAGGGGGAAAACGTCCGGGGAGCTGTTTTTT.

The chain is built from TRBV4-1 and TRBJ1-4, with D unclear. CDR3 length equals 17 residues. Germline V gene data show CDR1 as MGHRA and CDR2 as YSYEKL. V lost 1 base and J lost 0, with 12 bases in between. CDR3 nucleotides: TGCGCCAGCAGCCAAGTTCTGCAGATTGCAACTAATGAAAAACTGTTTTTT. Translated: CASSQVLQIATNEKLFF.

This chain connects TRBV11-2 to TRBJ1-1, with 7 bases identical to TRBD1. With V trimmed by 5 bases and J by 0 bases, 6 bases remained unmatched. The CDR3 contains 15 residues. Looked up from germline, CDR1 is SGHAT and CDR2 is FQNNGV. The CDR3 DNA reads TGTGCCAGCAGCCCCGGGACAGCAATGAACACTGAAGCTTTCTTT. Its protein product is CASSPGTAMNTEAFF.

This clone was counted once. The gene calls are TRBV2 and TRBJ1-3; D gene unclear. The germline CDR1 and CDR2 sequences are SNHLY and FYNNEI. There are 15 residues in the CDR3. V lost 6 bases to trimming and J lost 0 bases, with 12 bases between them. CDR3 in DNA: TGTGCCAGCAGGGCCGGGGTCTTCTCTGGAAACACCATATATTTT. Translating gives CASRAGVFSGNTIYF.

This chain connects TRBV13 to TRBJ1-2; 8 bases fit TRBD1. V lost 2 bases and J lost 2; bases outside the gene matches: 1. Germline V gives CDR1 PRHDT, CDR2 FYEKMQ (reference sequence). The CDR3 extends over 14 amino acids. The chain's CDR3 is CASSLNRGNYGYTF. The CDR3 bases are TGTGCCAGCAGCTTAAACAGGGGGAACTATGGCTACACCTTC.

The chain combines TRBV5-1 with TRBJ2-3; D is possibly TRBD1 (6 bases). The germline gives CDR1 SGHRS, CDR2 YFSETQ. This CDR3 is 13 amino acids long. The V and J ends lost 4 bases and 4 bases respectively, with 10 bases between them. CDR3 amino acids: CASSPGQPDTQYF. In DNA form, the CDR3 reads TGCGCCAGCAGCCCAGGACAGCCAGATACGCAGTATTTT.

There are a few counts of this clone. The J gene is TRBJ1-2, the V gene TRBV30; TRBD1 matches 7 bases. V trimming: 4 bases; J trimming: 4 bases; junction bases outside the gene matches: 3. Germline V gives CDR1 GTSNPN, CDR2 SVGIG (reference sequence). The CDR3 loop spans 12 amino acids. CDR3 region: CAWNDRVYGYTF. The CDR3 region has the DNA TGTGCCTGGAATGACAGGGTCTATGGCTACACCTTC.

The chain joins TRBV4-2 to TRBJ2-6, with no clear D. CDR1 is LGHNA and CDR2 is YNFKEQ in the germline V gene. Trimming left V 3 bases short and J 2 bases short, with 5 bases between. The CDR3 covers 14 residues. The CDR3 is CASSQYTGANVLTF. The CDR3 region has the DNA TGTGCCAGCAGCCAGTATACTGGGGCCAACGTCCTGACTTTC.

The chain employs TRBV5-1 and TRBJ2-1; 7 bases align to TRBD2. Germline V gives CDR1 SGHRS, CDR2 YFSETQ. Trimming took 0 bases from V and 6 from J; bases not matched to a gene: 6. The CDR3 contains 15 residues. CDR3 DNA sequence: TGCGCCAGCAGCTTGGCCCGACTAGCCCGCAATGAGCAGTTCTTC. Protein: CASSLARLARNEQFF. Drawing the rest from reference TRBV5-1 and TRBJ2-1, the complete variable domain is KAGVTQTPRYLIKTRGQQVTLSCSPISGHRSVSWYQQTPGQGLQFLFEYFSETQRNKGNFPGRFSGRQFSNSRSEMNVSTLELGDSALYLCASSLARLARNEQFFGPGTRLTVL.

This sequence joins TRBV9 and TRBJ2-1; D is possibly TRBD2 (6 bases). This CDR3 spans 16 amino acids. Germline assignment: CDR1 SGDLS and CDR2 YYNGEE. V lost 3 bases, J lost 2 bases, and 15 bases lay in between. Here the CDR3 DNA reads TGTGCCAGCAGCGACGGAGGGGCTGAGACCTACAATGAGCAGTTCTTC. It specifies CASSDGGAETYNEQFF. Combining the CDR3 with reference TRBV9 and TRBJ2-1 gives the whole variable domain DSGVTQTPKHLITATGQRVTLRCSPRSGDLSVYWYQQSLDQGLQFLIQYYNGEERAKGNILERFSAQQFPDLHSELNLSSLELGDSALYFCASSDGGAETYNEQFFGPGTRLTVL.

The genes are TRBV14 and TRBJ1-3; 8 bases map to TRBD1. Trimming cost V 2 bases and J 2 bases; bases outside gene matches: 2. The CDR3 consists of 15 residues. From germline, CDR1 is SGHDN and CDR2 FVKESK. In DNA form, the CDR3 reads TGTGCCAGCAGCCAAAGGACAGGGACTGGAAACACCATATATTTT. Encoded protein: CASSQRTGTGNTIYF.

V usage is TRBV28 and J usage is TRBJ1-1; D may be TRBD1 (6 bases). CDR3 length equals 14 residues. Germline values: CDR1 MDHEN, CDR2 SYDVKM. V lost 2 bases and J 5 bases, leaving 12 bases between the germline ends. The CDR3 coding sequence is TGTGCCAGCAGTTTAGGGGGCAAGGATACTGAAGCTTTCTTT. Translating it yields CASSLGGKDTEAFF.

The table lists this clone with a few counts. This chain joins TRBV2 and TRBJ1-1, with D uncertain. CDR1 is SNHLY and CDR2 is FYNNEI in the germline V gene. V lost 1 base and J lost 4, with 7 bases in between. CDR3 length: 13 amino acids. The CDR3 sequence is CASSEDPGTEAFF. The CDR3 nucleotides are TGTGCCAGCAGTGAAGACCCCGGCACTGAAGCTTTCTTT. The entire variable domain, with the rest obtained from reference TRBV2 and TRBJ1-1, is as follows: EPEVTQTPSHQVTQMGQEVILRCVPISNHLYFYWYRQILGQKVEFLVSFYNNEISEKSEIFDDQFSVERPDGSNFTLKIRSTKLEDSAMYFCASSEDPGTEAFFGQGTRLTVV.

The rearrangement links TRBV29-1 to TRBJ1-3; D is undetermined. Germline-derived CDR1 and CDR2 are SQVTM and ANQGSEA. The CDR3 consists of 14 residues. The ends were cut back, 4 bases at V and 1 base at J, with 11 bases in the middle. The CDR3 spells CSVAGKLSGNTIYF. Here the CDR3 DNA reads TGCAGCGTTGCCGGGAAGTTATCTGGAAACACCATATATTTT.

The chain uses TRBV30 and TRBJ1-4; D unclear. Trimming shortened V by 3 bases and J by 12 bases, and 11 bases separated the two germline ends. CDR3 length: 11 amino acids. Germline-derived CDR1 and CDR2 are GTSNPN and SVGIG (reference sequence). CDR3 DNA sequence: TGTGCCTGGAGGCGACCCCTAGAACTGTTTTTT. Translated: CAWRRPLELFF.

The chain couples TRBV6-1 to TRBJ2-7; D perhaps matches TRBD1 (6 bases). The germline V gene has CDR1 MNHNS and CDR2 SASEGT. The V end lost 8 bases, the J end lost 5 bases, and 10 bases lay between the germline ends. This CDR3 is built from 11 residues. CDR3 sequence reads: CASLRGDEQYF. DNA of the CDR3: TGTGCCAGCCTCAGGGGCGACGAGCAGTACTTC.

The DNA for the CDR3 is TGTGCCAGCAGTTTGGGACAGGGTTTTGGTGAGCAGTACTTC. This translates into CASSLGQGFGEQYF. This sequence joins TRBV6-5 and TRBJ2-7; TRBD1 agrees at 9 bases. Germline loops: CDR1 MNHEY, CDR2 SVGAGI. The CDR3 consists of 14 residues. J gave up 7 bases and V 4 bases, and 8 bases lay outside the gene matches.

This chain joins TRBV5-6 and TRBJ2-5; D not certain. Germline V gene sequence: CDR1 SGHDT, CDR2 YYEEEE. Trimming removed 0 bases at V and 5 bases at J, with 8 bases between. The CDR3 runs to 13 residues. The CDR3: CASSLAGLETQYF. CDR3 bases: TGTGCCAGCAGCTTGGCCGGTTTGGAGACCCAGTACTTC. The complete variable domain, with remaining parts taken from reference TRBV5-6 and TRBJ2-5, reads DAGVTQSPTHLIKTRGQQVTLRCSPKSGHDTVSWYQQALGQGPQFIFQYYEEEERQRGNFPDRFSGHQFPNYSSELNVNALLLGDSALYLCASSLAGLETQYFGPGTRLLVL.

The chain links TRBV6-5 to TRBJ1-5, with a tentative D call TRBD1 (5 bases). In germline, CDR1 is MNHEY, CDR2 SVGAGI. V was clipped by 7 bases and J by 6 bases, with 13 bases between them. The CDR3 has 13 residues. This CDR3 is CASTQGWRQPQHF. The CDR3 nucleotides are TGTGCCAGCACTCAGGGTTGGCGTCAGCCCCAGCATTTT.

The CDR3: CASSLVGTGNNEQFF. CDR3 in DNA: TGTGCCAGCAGCTTAGTAGGGACAGGTAACAATGAGCAGTTCTTC. The gene calls are TRBV11-2 and TRBJ2-1; 8 bases map to TRBD1. The CDR3 has 15 residues. V lost 1 base, J lost 5 bases, and 4 bases stayed unmatched. The germline V gene has CDR1 SGHAT and CDR2 FQNNGV.